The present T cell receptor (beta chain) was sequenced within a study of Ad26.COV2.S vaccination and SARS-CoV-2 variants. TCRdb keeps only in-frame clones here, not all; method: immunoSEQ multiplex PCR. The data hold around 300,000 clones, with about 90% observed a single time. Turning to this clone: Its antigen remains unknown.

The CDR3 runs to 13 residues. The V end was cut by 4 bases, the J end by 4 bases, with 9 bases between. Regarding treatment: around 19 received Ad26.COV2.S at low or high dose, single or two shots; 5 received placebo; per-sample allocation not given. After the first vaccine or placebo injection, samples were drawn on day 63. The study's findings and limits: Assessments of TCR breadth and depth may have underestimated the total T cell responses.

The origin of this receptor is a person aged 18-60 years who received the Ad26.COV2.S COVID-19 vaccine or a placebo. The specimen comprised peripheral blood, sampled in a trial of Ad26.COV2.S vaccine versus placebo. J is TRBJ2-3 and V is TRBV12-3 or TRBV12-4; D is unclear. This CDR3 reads CASSSPLSDTQYF. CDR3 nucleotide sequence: TGTGCCAGCAGTTCCCCCCTTTCAGATACGCAGTATTTT.